This T cell receptor (beta chain) is drawn from a study of T cells in Graves' hyperthyroidism and ophthalmopathy. The table lists this clonotype with many counts. The antigen is undetermined. Regarding the study as a whole: Separation of ophthalmopathy from stable hyperthyroidism was achieved by a 13 V-J model. Most thyroid clonotypes that were expanded above 0.001 also turned up in blood.

A patient was excluded if there was uncontrolled infection, other autoimmune disease, pregnancy or lactation. Diagnostic decisions used clinical symptoms, serum thyroxine and TRAb, thyroid ultrasound and orbital computed tomography. Amplified TCR beta CDR3 regions derived from RNA transcripts. The study used the HTBI primer set for a first-round RT-PCR of the TCR CDR3. TCRdb called the multiplex PCR reads again in MiXCR, with one record for every CDR3 protein. Of about 98,000 distinct CDR3 sequences in the sample, approximately 42% were seen once. Sequencing was carried out using peripheral blood or thyroid tissue (not recorded which). The source of this sequence is a woman aged 25 to 39 with Graves' hyperthyroidism.

Here the CDR3 DNA reads TGCGCCAGCAGCTTCCTACTCAAAGCGGGAGGAAACACCGGGGAGCTGTTTTTT. This encodes CASSFLLKAGGNTGELFF. V and J are TRBV5-1 and TRBJ2-2, with 9 bases matching TRBD2. V lost 2 bases, J lost 2 bases, and 10 bases stayed unmatched. CDR1 SGHRS and CDR2 YFSETQ come from the germline V gene. The CDR3 totals 18 residues.